The 2 T cell receptor beta chains in this list originate from one sample, sequenced in a study of coeliac disease. Profiled with immunoSEQ multiplex PCR; TCRdb holds only in-frame clones, not every one. The sample shows under 5,500 clones, approximately 54% of them seen only once. Sequenced input: intraepithelial lymphocytes from the gut. The receptors were sampled from a human donor with active celiac disease.

CDR3 sequence reads: CASSPVYEQYF. DNA of the CDR3: TGTGCCAGCAGCCCGGTCTACGAGCAGTACTTC. The genes are TRBV7-9 and TRBJ2-7; no clear D gene. The V gene lost 5 bases and the J gene lost 3 bases, with 5 bases spanning the gap. This CDR3 spans 11 amino acids. Germline CDR1 reads SEHNR; CDR2 reads FQNEAQ (reference sequence).

V gene TRBV11-3 combines with J gene TRBJ2-2; perhaps TRBD2 as D (5 bases). Trimming cost V 5 bases and J 2 bases, with 12 bases left between them. Germline V CDR1 and CDR2: SGHNT, YENEEA. The CDR3 totals 15 residues. Written as DNA, the CDR3 is TGTGCCAGCAGCCCTTTCGAGGGAAACACCGGGGAGCTGTTTTTT. Protein: CASSPFEGNTGELFF.